This T cell receptor beta chain was observed in a study of blood T cell repertoires in COVID-19. Clones were sequenced by immunoSEQ multiplex PCR, and TCRdb holds only the in-frame ones, with some missing. The profile shows some 180,000 clones, more than 65% of them singletons. Trimming shortened V by 4 bases and J by 2 bases, and 11 bases separated the two germline ends. The CDR3 runs to 14 residues. The germline V gene encodes CDR1 SGHNT and CDR2 YYREEE (reference sequence). The TCR originated in a man between 65 and 85 years old with active or convalescent COVID-19. The chain joins TRBV5-4 to TRBJ2-3, with D perhaps TRBD1 (5 bases). What was sequenced was peripheral blood. The CDR3 DNA reads TGTGCCAGCAGCAGATATGGGGCCACAGATACGCAGTATTTT. Translating gives CASSRYGATDTQYF.